One and the same sample provided the 22 T cell receptor beta chains below, sequenced in a study of cytomegalovirus exposure and HLA in healthy donors. Method: immunoSEQ multiplex PCR; TCRdb's copy keeps in-frame clones and lacks some. Of roughly 50,000 clones listed, roughly 93% are singletons. Sequenced sample: PBMCs. Every receptor here comes from a woman aged 18-30 years in good health and CMV-seropositive.

On this clone: Other DNA sequences from this sample encode an identical CDR3 as well. V gene TRBV7-9 combines with J gene TRBJ1-2; 7 nucleotides match TRBD1. This CDR3 comprises 13 residues. V shed 5 bases and J 5 bases; nucleotides not matched to a gene: 5. Germline values: CDR1 SEHNR, CDR2 FQNEAQ (reference sequence). CDR3 loop: CASSPGTAYGYTF. CDR3 bases: TGTGCCAGCAGCCCCGGGACAGCGTATGGCTACACCTTC.

The V and J genes are TRBV11-2 and TRBJ2-2; TRBD1 aligns across 9 bases. After removal of 5 bases from V and 4 bases from J, the junction contained 8 bases not matched to a gene. The germline V gene has CDR1 SGHAT and CDR2 FQNNGV. The CDR3 extends over 16 amino acids. The CDR3 sequence: CASSQGQGSGTGELFF. Written as DNA, the CDR3 is TGTGCCAGCAGCCAGGGACAGGGCAGTGGCACCGGGGAGCTGTTTTTT.

CDR3 region: CASSQERGGLHNEQFF. Written as DNA, the CDR3 is TGCGCCAGCAGCCAGGAGCGGGGGGGACTTCACAATGAGCAGTTCTTC. J is TRBJ2-1 and V is TRBV4-1; 10 bases align to TRBD2. Germline loops: CDR1 MGHRA, CDR2 YSYEKL. The CDR3 is 16 amino acids. Unmatched junction bases numbered 7, after V lost 3 bases and J lost 5 bases.

This chain joins TRBV10-1 and TRBJ2-2, with a weak D call TRBD1 (5 bases). V lost 2 bases, J lost 6 bases, and 7 bases lay in between. There are 13 residues in the CDR3. Germline V CDR1 and CDR2: WNHNN, SYGVQD (reference sequence). The CDR3 bases are TGCGCCAGCAGTGAGCAGGGTGCCGGGGAGCTGTTTTTT. It codes for CASSEQGAGELFF.

The count of this clone is one. This chain joins TRBV6-6 and TRBJ2-3; 7 nucleotides align to TRBD1. CDR3 size: 13 residues. Germline V gives CDR1 MNHNY, CDR2 SVGAGI (reference sequence). Trimming removed 6 bases from V and 4 bases from J; junction bases left unmatched: 4. CDR3 DNA: TGTGCCAGCAGGGCGACAGGGTCAGATACGCAGTATTTT. This encodes CASRATGSDTQYF.

The rearrangement joins TRBV5-1 to TRBJ2-7; TRBD1 matches 7 bases. J lost 6 bases, V lost 4 bases, and 13 bases had no gene match. Looked up from germline, CDR1 is SGHRS and CDR2 is YFSETQ. CDR3 length: 15 residues. Written as DNA, the CDR3 is TGCGCCAGCAGCGTAAGGGACAGCCCAGGAGTCGAGCAGTACTTC. Translation: CASSVRDSPGVEQYF.

This clone was found once. The chain employs TRBV9 and TRBJ2-7, with 10 bases identical to TRBD1. Trimming at V came to 4 bases and at J to 4 bases, leaving 5 bases not matched to a gene. Germline V gene lookup returns CDR1 SGDLS and CDR2 YYNGEE. This CDR3 contains 14 residues. Here the CDR3 reads CASSIGQGVYEQYF. In DNA, the CDR3 is TGTGCCAGCAGCATAGGACAGGGGGTTTACGAGCAGTACTTC. Using reference TRBV9 and TRBJ2-7 for the parts outside the CDR3, the full variable domain is DSGVTQTPKHLITATGQRVTLRCSPRSGDLSVYWYQQSLDQGLQFLIQYYNGEERAKGNILERFSAQQFPDLHSELNLSSLELGDSALYFCASSIGQGVYEQYFGPGTRLTVT.

CDR3 sequence (DNA): TGTGCCAGCAGCGTAGGGAGCAACTATGGCTACACCTTC. Amino acids: CASSVGSNYGYTF. This sequence joins TRBV9 and TRBJ1-2, with unresolved D. CDR3 length: 13 amino acids. V was trimmed by 0 bases and J by 2 bases, leaving 5 bases between them. Germline CDR1 SGDLS, CDR2 YYNGEE.

The gene calls are TRBV28 and TRBJ2-7; the match to TRBD1 covers 9 bases. V trimming: 6 bases; J trimming: 9 bases; junction bases outside the gene matches: 15. The CDR3 has 15 amino acids. Germline V gene sequence: CDR1 MDHEN, CDR2 SYDVKM. In nucleotides, the CDR3 is TGTGCCAGCAGCGACGGGGACAGGGCCCTTTTTAGGCAGTACTTC. Protein: CASSDGDRALFRQYF.

This clone was seen just once. The chain recombines TRBV5-4 with TRBJ1-1, with D hard to call. CDR1 SGHNT and CDR2 YYREEE come from the germline V gene (reference sequence). The CDR3 has 16 residues. V shed 0 bases and J shed 2 bases, with 14 bases lying between them. CDR3 nucleotides: TGTGCCAGCAGCTTGGGCCGGGTCAGAGACAACACTGAAGCTTTCTTT. It is translated as CASSLGRVRDNTEAFF.

The chain is built from TRBV18 and TRBJ2-5; TRBD1 matches 8 bases. Trimming at V came to 2 bases and at J to 4 bases, leaving 6 bases not matched to a gene. Germline V gene lookup returns CDR1 KGHSH and CDR2 LQKENI. This CDR3 has 15 amino acids. The CDR3 reads CASSPSTGGGETQYF. CDR3 bases: TGTGCCAGCTCACCAAGCACAGGGGGTGGAGAGACCCAGTACTTC.

The V call is TRBV2, the J call TRBJ2-2; 9 bases agree with TRBD2. The CDR3 loop spans 15 amino acids. In germline, CDR1 is SNHLY, CDR2 FYNNEI. J lost 1 base, V lost 5 bases, and 2 bases had no gene match. This CDR3 reads CASSLAGVNTGELFF. The CDR3 region has the DNA TGTGCCAGCAGTTTAGCGGGGGTGAACACCGGGGAGCTGTTTTTT.

This chain uses TRBV5-1 with TRBJ1-2; 9 positions match TRBD1. Germline-derived CDR1 and CDR2 are SGHRS and YFSETQ. This CDR3 is built from 16 residues. The ends lost 4 bases at V and 8 bases at J; junction bases unmatched: 15. This chain's CDR3 is CASSLYPPGQGSGYTF. CDR3 coding DNA: TGCGCCAGCAGCCTCTATCCGCCGGGACAGGGAAGCGGCTACACCTTC. The whole variable domain, filled in from reference TRBV5-1 and TRBJ1-2, reads KAGVTQTPRYLIKTRGQQVTLSCSPISGHRSVSWYQQTPGQGLQFLFEYFSETQRNKGNFPGRFSGRQFSNSRSEMNVSTLELGDSALYLCASSLYPPGQGSGYTFGSGTRLTVV.

The CDR3 loop is CASSYQLDRAYEQYF. The CDR3 DNA follows: TGTGCCAGCAGTTACCAATTGGACAGGGCCTACGAGCAGTACTTC. The V and J genes are TRBV6-5 and TRBJ2-7, with 8 bases matching TRBD1. The CDR3 has 15 residues. Unmatched junction bases numbered 5, after V lost 2 bases and J lost 2 bases. CDR1 is MNHEY and CDR2 is SVGAGI in the germline V gene.

The chain's CDR3 is CASSQDNRNSPLHF. The CDR3 nucleotides are TGCGCCAGCAGCCAGGACAACAGAAATTCACCCCTCCACTTT. The chain carries TRBV4-3 and TRBJ1-6, with a possible D match to TRBD1 (5 bases). V lost 3 bases to trimming and J lost 7 bases, with 10 bases between them. The CDR3 loop spans 14 amino acids. Looked up from germline, CDR1 is LGHNA and CDR2 is YSLEER.

Concerning this clone: This sample also contains other DNA sequences that code for the same CDR3. The chain has TRBV19 and TRBJ1-1; D call uncertain. There are 13 residues in the CDR3. The germline V gene encodes CDR1 LNHDA and CDR2 SQIVND (reference sequence). Trimming shortened V by 3 bases and J by 1 base, and 6 bases separated the two germline ends. The CDR3 reads CASSISGNTEAFF. CDR3 in DNA: TGTGCCAGTAGTATCTCGGGGAACACTGAAGCTTTCTTT.

The V gene is TRBV5-1, the J gene TRBJ2-7; TRBD1 agrees at 11 bases. Trimming took 0 bases from V and 3 from J; bases not matched to a gene: 2. Germline CDR1 SGHRS, CDR2 YFSETQ. The CDR3 runs 15 residues. CDR3 sequence: CASSLAGTGGYEQYF. The CDR3 nucleotides read TGCGCCAGCAGCTTGGCCGGGACAGGGGGCTACGAGCAGTACTTC.

The rearrangement uses TRBV6-1 and TRBJ2-3; D call uncertain. The CDR3 sequence is 14 residues long. The germline CDR1 and CDR2 sequences are MNHNS and SASEGT. The ends were cut back, 5 bases at V and 5 bases at J, with 14 bases in the middle. The CDR3 DNA reads TGTGCCAGCAGTCCCGTCACCACTGTAGATACGCAGTATTTT. It yields the protein CASSPVTTVDTQYF.

The CDR3 DNA reads as TGTGCCAGCAGCTTGGAGACTAGCGGGGGGGCAACTGAGCAGTTCTTC. Protein sequence: CASSLETSGGATEQFF. The V gene is TRBV5-6, the J gene TRBJ2-1, with 14 bases fitting TRBD2. Losses at the gene ends were 0 bases for V and 9 bases for J; bases not matched to a gene: 5. Germline CDR1 SGHDT, CDR2 YYEEEE. This CDR3 is 16 amino acids long.

The chain combines TRBV10-2 with TRBJ2-4; 12 bases are shared with TRBD1. The CDR3 loop spans 18 amino acids. Germline V lookup: CDR1 WSHSY, CDR2 SAAADI. Losses at the gene ends were 1 base for V and 3 bases for J; bases not matched to a gene: 7. The CDR3: CASSEWLGQGAGKNIQYF. CDR3 DNA sequence: TGCGCCAGCAGTGAGTGGTTGGGACAGGGGGCAGGCAAAAACATTCAGTACTTC.

The table lists this clone with a count of one. The chain combines TRBV5-1 with TRBJ2-2, with a possible D match to TRBD1 (5 bases). Trimming took off 1 base at V and 7 bases at J, with 14 bases between the two ends. The CDR3 has 15 residues. Per germline, CDR1 SGHRS and CDR2 YFSETQ. The CDR3 sequence: CASSLTGYEIGELFF. In nucleotides, the CDR3 is TGCGCCAGCAGCTTGACAGGATACGAGATCGGGGAGCTGTTTTTT.

This clone was seen a single time. This chain joins TRBV2 and TRBJ2-3; perhaps TRBD2 as D (7 bases). The CDR3 covers 16 residues. The V end was cut by 6 bases, the J end by 1 base, with 17 bases between. The germline CDR1 and CDR2 sequences are SNHLY and FYNNEI. The CDR3 bases are TGTGCCAGCAGGACCTATGGGGGGGCTGGCACAGATACGCAGTATTTT. It specifies CASRTYGGAGTDTQYF.